This is a list of T cell receptor beta chains from one sample in a study of a mutant IDH1 vaccine in newly diagnosed glioma. Their antigen targets remain unknown. TCRdb's copy holds only in-frame clones and misses some; the assay was immunoSEQ multiplex PCR. The table records approximately 34,000 clones, roughly 90% of them present only once. Source: PBMCs, taken from a glioma patient whose treatment included an IDH1 peptide vaccine. Every receptor here comes from a man aged 40-49 years with glioma. The CDR3 runs from the conserved cysteine through the conserved F or W. The D gene is left open where the match is weak. Not all rows give a size; the values are once, few, many and, for expanded clones, a class.

size: -
J: TRBJ1-5
V: TRBV6-1
D: TRBD1
DNA: TGTGCCAGCAGTGCCTCGGGACAGGGTCGACATCAGCCCCAGCATTTT
CDR3: CASSASGQGRHQPQHF

size: -
J: TRBJ1-5
V: TRBV10-2
D: -
DNA: TGCGCCAGCAGAGAAAGGGGTGGTGGTCAGCCCCAGCATTTT
CDR3: CASRERGGGQPQHF

size: -
J: TRBJ1-1
V: TRBV6-1
D: TRBD1
DNA: TGTGCCAGCAGTGGACAGGGGTACACTGAAGCTTTCTTT
CDR3: CASSGQGYTEAFF

size: -
J: TRBJ1-5
V: TRBV30
D: -
DNA: TGTGCCTGGAGTGTAGGGCCAGGACGCAATCAGCCCCAGCATTTT
CDR3: CAWSVGPGRNQPQHF

size: -
J: TRBJ2-7
V: TRBV5-1
D: TRBD1
DNA: TGCGCCAGCAGCACCCTGGGACAGGGCTACGAGCAGTACTTC
CDR3: CASSTLGQGYEQYF

size: -
J: TRBJ2-2
V: TRBV7-7
D: TRBD1
DNA: TGTGCCAGCAGCTATGGACAGGGGGCGCGTACCGGGGAGCTGTTTTTT
CDR3: CASSYGQGARTGELFF

size: -
J: TRBJ1-3
V: TRBV28
D: -
DNA: TGTGCCAGCTCTGGAGTCCTCTCTGGAAACACCATATATTTT
CDR3: CASSGVLSGNTIYF

size: once
J: TRBJ2-2
V: TRBV4-1
D: -
DNA: TGCGCCAGCAGCCAAGATTCGACAGCCGGGGAGCTGTTTTTT
CDR3: CASSQDSTAGELFF

size: -
J: TRBJ2-7
V: TRBV7-9
D: TRBD2
DNA: TGTGCCAGCAATCCAGCGGGAGCCGGCGAGCAGTACTTC
CDR3: CASNPAGAGEQYF

size: -
J: TRBJ1-5
V: TRBV6-1
D: TRBD1
DNA: TGTGCCAGCGGTGCCTCGGGACAGGGTCGACATCAGCCCCAGCATTTT
CDR3: CASGASGQGRHQPQHF

size: -
J: TRBJ2-5
V: TRBV20-1
D: TRBD2
DNA: TGCACACTAGCGGGACAAGAGACCCAGTACTTC
CDR3: CTLAGQETQYF

size: -
J: TRBJ1-1
V: TRBV27
D: -
DNA: TGTGCCAGCAGTTTATCGTTGAGGCCGTCGGGGGGCACTGAAGCTTTCTTT
CDR3: CASSLSLRPSGGTEAFF

size: -
J: TRBJ1-2
V: TRBV7-2
D: -
DNA: TGTGCCAGCAGCCGGGACCGTGATAACTATGGCTACACCTTC
CDR3: CASSRDRDNYGYTF

size: -
J: TRBJ1-1
V: TRBV2
D: -
DNA: TGTGCCAGCAGTGGTTTCCTTGACACTGAAGCTTTCTTT
CDR3: CASSGFLDTEAFF

size: -
J: TRBJ1-6
V: TRBV28
D: -
DNA: TGTGCCAGCAGTATATCGGGGGTTCTGAATTCACCCCTCCACTTT
CDR3: CASSISGVLNSPLHF

size: -
J: TRBJ1-6
V: TRBV4-3
D: -
DNA: TGCGCCAGCAGCCAAGATTTACCGGGACGGAGGGTTTATAATTCACCCCTCCACTTT
CDR3: CASSQDLPGRRVYNSPLHF

size: -
J: TRBJ1-2
V: TRBV25-1
D: -
DNA: TGTGCCAGCAGTGAAAGGCGGGGTAGTGGCTACACCTTC
CDR3: CASSERRGSGYTF

size: -
J: TRBJ2-5
V: TRBV5-1
D: TRBD2
DNA: TGCGCCAGCAGCTTGGAACTAGCGGGGGTAGAGACCCAGTACTTC
CDR3: CASSLELAGVETQYF

size: -
J: TRBJ1-1
V: TRBV5-1
D: -
DNA: TGCGCCAGCAGTAGAACGCAGACGGTTGAAGCTTTCTTT
CDR3: CASSRTQTVEAFF

size: -
J: TRBJ1-5
V: TRBV21-1
D: -
DNA: TGTGCCAGCAGCAAAGTGCGCCGGAGGGACAGGCAAAACAATCAGCCCCAGCATTTT
CDR3: CASSKVRRRDRQNNQPQHF

size: -
J: TRBJ1-5
V: TRBV7-2
D: TRBD1
DNA: TGTGCCAGCAGCAGGACAGGAAACCAGCCCCAGCATTTT
CDR3: CASSRTGNQPQHF

size: -
J: TRBJ1-5
V: TRBV30
D: TRBD1
DNA: TGTGCCTGGAGTCCTTTCGGGACAGGGGGCGAGGGCAATCAGCCCCAGCATTTT
CDR3: CAWSPFGTGGEGNQPQHF

size: -
J: TRBJ1-3
V: TRBV6-1
D: TRBD1
DNA: TGTGCCAGCAGTGACCGGGACAGAAACTCTGGAAACACCATATATTTT
CDR3: CASSDRDRNSGNTIYF

size: -
J: TRBJ2-1
V: TRBV7-2
D: TRBD2
DNA: TGTGCCAGCAGCTTAGCGCCAGCGGGAGCATCCTACAATGAGCAGTTCTTC
CDR3: CASSLAPAGASYNEQFF

size: -
J: TRBJ2-1
V: TRBV5-4
D: -
DNA: TGTGCCAGCAGCTTGGCCATCAGCCGATTCTACAATGAGCAGTTCTTC
CDR3: CASSLAISRFYNEQFF

size: -
J: TRBJ1-1
V: TRBV10-3
D: TRBD1
DNA: TGTGCCATCCAACTCTCAGGGGGGATGGGCACTGAAGCTTTCTTT
CDR3: CAIQLSGGMGTEAFF

size: once
J: TRBJ2-3
V: TRBV7-3
D: -
DNA: TGTGCCAGCAGCTCTGATAGGTACACAGATACGCAGTATTTT
CDR3: CASSSDRYTDTQYF

size: once
J: TRBJ2-7
V: TRBV5-8
D: TRBD1
DNA: TGTGCCAGCAGCTGGACAGGGGGTTCCTACGAGCAGTACTTC
CDR3: CASSWTGGSYEQYF

size: -
J: TRBJ1-1
V: TRBV15
D: -
DNA: TGTGCCACCAGCGCCGCCGAGCGGAAAGATGAAGCTTTCTTT
CDR3: CATSAAERKDEAFF

size: once
J: TRBJ2-6
V: TRBV6-5
D: -
DNA: TGTGCCAGCAGTTTGGAGGCGGGCTCTGGGGCCAACGTCCTGACTTTC
CDR3: CASSLEAGSGANVLTF

size: -
J: TRBJ2-1
V: TRBV19
D: -
DNA: TGTGCCAGTATGGCGGGATTCGCCCGGGGGCAGTTCTTC
CDR3: CASMAGFARGQFF

size: -
J: TRBJ1-1
V: TRBV2
D: TRBD1
DNA: TGTGCCAGCAGTGCCGTGGACAGGGTAGGTCTGCTCCCTGAAGCTTTCTTT
CDR3: CASSAVDRVGLLPEAFF

size: -
J: TRBJ2-7
V: TRBV19
D: TRBD2
DNA: TGTGCCAGTACCGCGGGAGCAAGCCCCTACGAGCAGTACTTC
CDR3: CASTAGASPYEQYF

size: -
J: TRBJ1-1
V: TRBV10-1
D: TRBD1
DNA: TGCGCCAGCAGCAGACGAGGGACAGGACCCTCCGAAGCTTTCTTT
CDR3: CASSRRGTGPSEAFF

size: -
J: TRBJ2-5
V: TRBV5-6
D: -
DNA: TGTGCCAGCAGCTTACTAGGAGAGACCCAGTACTTC
CDR3: CASSLLGETQYF

size: -
J: TRBJ1-4
V: TRBV5-1
D: -
DNA: TGCGCCAGCAGCGCTTTGGGGCAGGAAAGGGAAAAACTGTTTTTT
CDR3: CASSALGQEREKLFF

size: once
J: TRBJ1-5
V: TRBV30
D: -
DNA: TGTGCCTGGAGTGTTCGGGGGTTGAGCCAGCCCCAGCATTTT
CDR3: CAWSVRGLSQPQHF

size: -
J: TRBJ2-6
V: TRBV5-1
D: TRBD1
DNA: TGCGCCAGTACCGGGACAGAAAGCTCTGGGGCCAACGTCCTGACTTTC
CDR3: CASTGTESSGANVLTF

size: -
J: TRBJ1-1
V: TRBV21-1
D: -
DNA: TGTGCCAGCAGCAAAGCGGGCAGGGAGAAAGCTTTCTTT
CDR3: CASSKAGREKAFF

size: -
J: TRBJ1-3
V: TRBV28
D: -
DNA: TGTGCCAGCAGTTTAGGCCGGGGGCAGGTCTCTGGAAACACCATATATTTT
CDR3: CASSLGRGQVSGNTIYF

size: few
J: TRBJ1-5
V: TRBV2
D: -
DNA: TGTGCCAGCAGTGGACAGGAGAGCCAGCCCCAGCATTTT
CDR3: CASSGQESQPQHF

size: -
J: TRBJ1-1
V: TRBV10-3
D: -
DNA: TGTGCCATCAGTGAGGGATTGAACACTGAAGCTTTCTTT
CDR3: CAISEGLNTEAFF

size: -
J: TRBJ2-5
V: TRBV4-1
D: -
DNA: TGCGCCAGCAGCCAAACAGGGTTTTTTCGGGAGACCCAGTACTTC
CDR3: CASSQTGFFRETQYF

size: -
J: TRBJ2-5
V: TRBV5-6
D: -
DNA: TGTGCCAGCAGCTTCCCCGGGGGACAGACCCAGTACTTC
CDR3: CASSFPGGQTQYF

size: -
J: TRBJ1-6
V: TRBV2
D: -
DNA: TGTGCCAGCTATCTTAGCTCCTATAATTCACCCCTCCACTTT
CDR3: CASYLSSYNSPLHF

size: -
J: TRBJ2-7
V: TRBV27
D: -
DNA: TGTGCCAGCAGTTTTTACCCGGGAGAGACCGAGCAGTACTTC
CDR3: CASSFYPGETEQYF

size: -
J: TRBJ1-5
V: TRBV2
D: -
DNA: TGTGCCAGCAGTTTGGACAGCCATCAATCTGGGGCCCAGCATTTT
CDR3: CASSLDSHQSGAQHF

size: -
J: TRBJ1-3
V: TRBV10-1
D: -
DNA: TGCGCCAGCAGTGGGGCCGGCAGGGGAGTGGACACCATATATTTT
CDR3: CASSGAGRGVDTIYF